This TCR beta chain was documented in a study of T cells in Graves' hyperthyroidism and ophthalmopathy. Recently diagnosed hyperthyroidism of less than 2 months' duration affected patients aged 18 to 65. The CDR3 contains 16 residues. Trimming pared 2 bases from V and 3 bases from J, leaving 11 bases between. Regions amplified from RNA transcripts were the TCR beta CDR3 regions. The primer set for the first-round RT-PCR of the TCR CDR3 was HTBI. TCRdb re-called the multiplex PCR reads with MiXCR, one entry per CDR3 protein. This sample has 700,000 or so distinct CDR3 sequences, with about 17% found just once.

The TCR was taken from a man between 18 and 35 years old with Graves' hyperthyroidism. The sample consisted of blood. The rearrangement joins TRBV12-3 or TRBV12-4 to TRBJ2-6; D remains unclear. In DNA, the CDR3 is TGTGCCAGCAGTTTAAGGCGTGAGATTGGGGCCAACGTCCTGACTTTC. It translates to CASSLRREIGANVLTF.